This T cell receptor (beta chain) was identified during a study of CD8 T cells in Susac syndrome. Points from the study as a whole: Clonal expansion was present among Susac CD8+ cells. This expansion reached its peak in TEMRA cells and in active patients.

With respect to this clonotype: Its target is not known.

With random hexamers, roughly 0.5 to 1 ug RNA was reverse transcribed. MiXCR, run by TCRdb on the immunoSEQ multiplex PCR reads, gives a single entry per CDR3 protein. The data hold roughly 100,000 distinct CDR3 sequences, with roughly 96% observed a single time. Per germline, CDR1 SQVTM and CDR2 ANQGSEA. CDR3 length: 9 residues. Trimming shortened V by 1 base and J by 13 bases, and 5 bases separated the two germline ends. This receptor was taken from a human donor with Susac syndrome. The sequencing input was CD8+ T cells from PBMCs. The chain recombines TRBV29-1 with TRBJ2-1; D remains unclear. CDR3 coding DNA: TGCAGCGTTGAAGTTCCCCAGTTCTTC. It translates to CSVEVPQFF.